This TCR beta chain is drawn from a study of blood T cell repertoires in COVID-19. Using immunoSEQ multiplex PCR, the repertoire was profiled, and TCRdb retains in-frame clones only, with some absent. This table holds 190,000 or so clones, 75% to 90% found once. The receptor was derived from a middle-aged man who had recovered from COVID-19. Sequenced sample: PBMCs or T cells enriched from blood (not recorded which).

The CDR3 DNA is TGTGCCACCAGTGACCCGACAGGTCCGCAAGAGACCCAGTACTTC. Its protein product is CATSDPTGPQETQYF. V gene TRBV24-1 combines with J gene TRBJ2-5; TRBD1 might be the D (6 bases). The V gene lost 4 bases and the J gene lost 2 bases, with 13 bases spanning the gap. This CDR3 comprises 15 residues. The V gene's germline CDR1 is KGHDR and CDR2 SFDVKD.